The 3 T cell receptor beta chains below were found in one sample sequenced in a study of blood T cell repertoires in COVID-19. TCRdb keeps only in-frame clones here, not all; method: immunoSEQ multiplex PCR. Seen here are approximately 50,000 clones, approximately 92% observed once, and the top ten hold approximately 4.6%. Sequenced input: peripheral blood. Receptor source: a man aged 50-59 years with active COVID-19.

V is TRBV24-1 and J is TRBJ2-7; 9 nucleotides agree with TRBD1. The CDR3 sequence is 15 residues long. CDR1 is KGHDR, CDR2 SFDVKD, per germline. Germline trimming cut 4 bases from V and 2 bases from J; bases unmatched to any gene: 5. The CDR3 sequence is CATSEGTGITYEQYF. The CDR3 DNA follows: TGTGCCACCAGTGAGGGGACAGGGATCACCTACGAGCAGTACTTC.

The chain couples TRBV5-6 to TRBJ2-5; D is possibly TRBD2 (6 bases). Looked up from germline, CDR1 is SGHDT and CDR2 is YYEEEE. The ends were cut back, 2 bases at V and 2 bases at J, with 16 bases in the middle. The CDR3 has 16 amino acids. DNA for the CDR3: TGTGCCAGCAGCTTCTCGGTGGGGAGGACACAAGAGACCCAGTACTTC. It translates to CASSFSVGRTQETQYF.

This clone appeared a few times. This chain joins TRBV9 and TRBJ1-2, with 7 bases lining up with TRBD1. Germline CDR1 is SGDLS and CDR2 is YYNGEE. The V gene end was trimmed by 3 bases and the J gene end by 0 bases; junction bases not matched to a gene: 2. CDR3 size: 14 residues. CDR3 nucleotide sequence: TGTGCCAGCAGCGCCGGGACAGCTAACTATGGCTACACCTTC. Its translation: CASSAGTANYGYTF.